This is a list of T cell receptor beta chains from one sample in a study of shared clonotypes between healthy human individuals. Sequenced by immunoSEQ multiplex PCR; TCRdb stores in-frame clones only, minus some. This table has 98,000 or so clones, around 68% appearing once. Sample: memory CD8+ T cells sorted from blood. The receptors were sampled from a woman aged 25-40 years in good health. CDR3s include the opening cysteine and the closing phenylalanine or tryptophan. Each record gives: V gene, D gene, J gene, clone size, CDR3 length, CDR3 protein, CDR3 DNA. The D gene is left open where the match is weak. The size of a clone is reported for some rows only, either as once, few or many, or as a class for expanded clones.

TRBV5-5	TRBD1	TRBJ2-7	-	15	CASSFRDRGNYEQYF	TGTGCCAGCAGCTTCCGGGACAGGGGAAACTACGAGCAGTACTTC
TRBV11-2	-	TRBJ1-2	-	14	CASSPSKGGTGYTF	TGTGCCAGCAGCCCGTCTAAGGGGGGGACCGGCTACACCTTC
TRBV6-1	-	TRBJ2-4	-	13	CASRVKDKNIQYF	TGTGCCAGCAGGGTAAAGGACAAAAACATTCAGTACTTC
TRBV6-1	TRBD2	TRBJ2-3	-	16	CASSDMTSAITDTQYF	TGTGCCAGCAGTGATATGACTAGCGCCATCACAGATACGCAGTATTTT
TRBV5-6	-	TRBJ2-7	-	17	CASSHRRHLRDHYEQYF	TGTGCCAGCAGTCACCGCCGGCATTTAAGGGATCACTACGAGCAGTACTTC
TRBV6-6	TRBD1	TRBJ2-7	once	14	CASSTGTGIYEQYF	TGTGCCAGCAGTACCGGGACAGGGATCTACGAGCAGTACTTC
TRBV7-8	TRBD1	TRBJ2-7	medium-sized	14	CASSLTQGADEQYF	TGTGCCAGCAGTCTCACACAGGGGGCTGACGAGCAGTACTTC
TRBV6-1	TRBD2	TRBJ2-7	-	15	CASSERPGGSYEQYF	TGTGCCAGCAGTGAAAGACCGGGGGGATCCTACGAGCAGTACTTC
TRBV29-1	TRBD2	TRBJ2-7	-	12	CSVDTGGYEQYF	TGCAGCGTTGATACGGGAGGCTACGAGCAGTACTTC
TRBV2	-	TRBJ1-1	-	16	CASSKRRDAIYTEAFF	TGTGCCAGCAGTAAAAGGCGGGACGCTATTTACACTGAAGCTTTCTTT
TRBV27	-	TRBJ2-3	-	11	CASRSGDTQYF	TGTGCCAGCAGATCCGGTGATACGCAGTATTTT
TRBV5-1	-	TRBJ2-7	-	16	CASSLSGVRGGVEQYF	TGCGCCAGCAGCTTGAGCGGTGTCAGGGGAGGTGTCGAGCAGTACTTC
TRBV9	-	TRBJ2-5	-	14	CASSVGGGGETQYF	TGTGCCAGCAGCGTAGGCGGAGGGGGAGAGACCCAGTACTTC
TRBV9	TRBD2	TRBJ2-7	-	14	CASSVGGEIYEQYF	TGTGCCAGCAGCGTTGGGGGGGAGATCTACGAGCAGTACTTC
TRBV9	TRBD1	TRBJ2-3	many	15	CASSVEQGEADTQYF	TGTGCCAGCAGCGTAGAACAGGGGGAGGCAGATACGCAGTATTTT
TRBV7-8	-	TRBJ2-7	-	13	CASSFRSSYEQYF	TGTGCCAGCAGCTTCCGCAGCTCCTACGAGCAGTACTTC
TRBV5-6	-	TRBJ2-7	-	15	CASSLLRSPSYEQYF	TGTGCCAGCAGCTTGTTGCGGAGCCCCTCCTACGAGCAGTACTTC
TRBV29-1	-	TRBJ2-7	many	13	CSAQGGSSYEQYF	TGCAGCGCCCAGGGAGGCTCCTCCTACGAGCAGTACTTC
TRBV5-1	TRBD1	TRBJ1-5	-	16	CASSLEGGFGNQPQHF	TGCGCCAGCAGCTTGGAAGGGGGCTTTGGCAATCAGCCCCAGCATTTT
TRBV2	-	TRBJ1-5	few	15	CASSEGTASNQPQHF	TGTGCCAGCAGTGAAGGGACAGCCAGCAATCAGCCCCAGCATTTT
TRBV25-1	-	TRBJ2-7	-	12	CASSDPTYEQYF	TGTGCCAGCAGTGATCCTACCTACGAGCAGTACTTC
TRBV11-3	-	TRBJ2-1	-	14	CASSPKRAGNEQFF	TGTGCCAGCAGCCCCAAACGGGCCGGGAATGAGCAGTTCTTC
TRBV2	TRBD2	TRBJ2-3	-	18	CASSETSRSSGITDTQYF	TGTGCCAGCAGTGAAACCTCCCGATCTAGCGGGATCACAGATACGCAGTATTTT
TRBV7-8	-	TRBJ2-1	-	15	CASSLFSLEASEQFF	TGTGCCAGCAGCTTATTCTCCCTAGAAGCAAGTGAGCAGTTCTTC
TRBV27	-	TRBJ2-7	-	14	CASSLGRMSYEQYF	TGTGCCAGCAGTTTAGGACGGATGTCCTACGAGCAGTACTTC
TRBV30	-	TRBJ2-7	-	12	CAWSVSYYEQYF	TGTGCCTGGAGTGTGAGCTACTACGAGCAGTACTTC
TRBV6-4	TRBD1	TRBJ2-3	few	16	CASSPGQGGSTDTQYF	TGTGCCAGCAGTCCTGGACAGGGGGGTAGCACAGATACGCAGTATTTT
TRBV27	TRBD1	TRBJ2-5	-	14	CASSTRDRQETQYF	TGTGCCAGCAGTACCCGGGACAGGCAAGAGACCCAGTACTTC
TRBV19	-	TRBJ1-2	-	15	CASSISHPESYGYTF	TGTGCCAGTAGTATATCTCACCCGGAGAGCTATGGCTACACCTTC
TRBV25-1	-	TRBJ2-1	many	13	CASSVGANNEQFF	TGTGCCAGCAGCGTGGGGGCGAACAATGAGCAGTTCTTC
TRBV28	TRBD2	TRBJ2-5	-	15	CASSFTGLDGETQYF	TGTGCCAGCAGTTTTACCGGACTAGATGGGGAGACCCAGTACTTC
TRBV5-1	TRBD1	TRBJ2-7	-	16	CASSLATTGGFYEQYF	TGCGCCAGCAGCTTGGCCACGACAGGGGGCTTCTACGAGCAGTACTTC
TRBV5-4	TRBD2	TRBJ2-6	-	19	CASSLEVAGVPSGANVLTF	TGTGCCAGCAGCTTGGAGGTAGCGGGAGTCCCCTCTGGGGCCAACGTCCTGACTTTC
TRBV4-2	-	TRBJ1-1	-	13	CASSQTDYTEAFF	TGTGCCAGCAGCCAGACGGATTACACTGAAGCTTTCTTT
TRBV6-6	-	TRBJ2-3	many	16	CASSPHMRGSTDTQYF	TGTGCCAGCAGCCCCCACATGAGGGGAAGCACAGATACGCAGTATTTT
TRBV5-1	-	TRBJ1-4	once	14	CASRGEETNEKLFF	TGCGCCAGCAGAGGAGAAGAGACTAATGAAAAACTGTTTTTT
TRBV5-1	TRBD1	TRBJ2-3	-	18	CASSLLGQGGSSTDTQYF	TGCGCCAGCAGCTTGTTGGGACAGGGTGGTTCTAGCACAGATACGCAGTATTTT
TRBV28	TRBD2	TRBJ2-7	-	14	CASTPGGNIYEQYF	TGTGCCAGCACCCCCGGGGGGAACATCTACGAGCAGTACTTC
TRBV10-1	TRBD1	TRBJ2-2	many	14	CASRAGTGLGELFF	TGCGCCAGCAGAGCCGGGACAGGGCTAGGGGAGCTGTTTTTT
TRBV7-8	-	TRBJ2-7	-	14	CASSSGTVAYEQYF	TGTGCCAGCAGCTCGGGGACGGTGGCCTACGAGCAGTACTTC
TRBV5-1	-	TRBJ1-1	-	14	CASSDQGLYTEAFF	TGCGCCAGCAGCGACCAAGGTTTGTACACTGAAGCTTTCTTT
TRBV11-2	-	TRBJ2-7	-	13	CASSFTLADEQYF	TGTGCCAGCAGCTTCACACTAGCAGACGAGCAGTACTTC
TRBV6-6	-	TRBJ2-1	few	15	CASSGGGRAENEQFF	TGTGCCAGCAGTGGCGGGGGCAGGGCGGAAAATGAGCAGTTCTTC
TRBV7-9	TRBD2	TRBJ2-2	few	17	CASSFPRLAGGVGELFF	TGTGCCAGCAGCTTCCCAAGACTAGCGGGAGGGGTCGGGGAGCTGTTTTTT
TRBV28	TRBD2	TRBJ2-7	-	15	CASSSLGSGGNEQYF	TGTGCCAGCAGTTCCCTCGGGTCGGGAGGGAACGAGCAGTACTTC
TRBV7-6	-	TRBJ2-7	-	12	CASSLGVYEQYF	TGTGCCAGCAGCTTAGGGGTGTACGAGCAGTACTTC
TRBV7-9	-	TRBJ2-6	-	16	CASSMTQGPGANVLTF	TGTGCCAGCAGCATGACACAGGGTCCTGGGGCCAACGTCCTGACTTTC
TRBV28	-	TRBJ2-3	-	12	CASSSGSDTQYF	TGTGCCAGCAGCTCTGGGTCCGATACGCAGTATTTT
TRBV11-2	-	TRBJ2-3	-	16	CASSYRATSSYDTQYF	TGTGCCAGCAGTTACAGGGCGACTAGTTCATACGATACGCAGTATTTT
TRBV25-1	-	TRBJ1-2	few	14	CASSELGYGYGYTF	TGTGCCAGCAGTGAACTAGGGTACGGATATGGCTACACCTTC
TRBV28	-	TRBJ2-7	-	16	CASSLIGLPGLYEQYF	TGTGCCAGCAGTTTAATCGGACTCCCAGGACTCTACGAGCAGTACTTC
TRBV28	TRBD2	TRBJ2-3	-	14	CASSLGGRVDTQYF	TGTGCCAGCAGTTTAGGCGGGAGGGTGGATACGCAGTATTTT
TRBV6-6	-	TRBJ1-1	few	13	CASSYSANTEAFF	TGTGCCAGCAGTTACTCGGCTAACACTGAAGCTTTCTTT
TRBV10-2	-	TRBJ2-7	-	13	CASSGSIFYEQYF	TGCGCCAGCAGCGGGAGCATTTTCTACGAGCAGTACTTC
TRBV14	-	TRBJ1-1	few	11	CASSQEYEAFF	TGTGCCAGCAGCCAAGAGTACGAAGCTTTCTTT
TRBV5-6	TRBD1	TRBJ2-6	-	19	CASSLLTGQGAAGANVLTF	TGTGCCAGCAGCTTGCTCACGGGACAGGGGGCGGCTGGGGCCAACGTCCTGACTTTC
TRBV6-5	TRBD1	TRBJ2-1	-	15	CASSLEGGGYNEQFF	TGTGCCAGCAGCCTGGAAGGGGGCGGTTACAATGAGCAGTTCTTC
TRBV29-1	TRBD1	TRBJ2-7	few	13	CSVGTGEGYEQYF	TGCAGCGTCGGGACAGGGGAGGGGTACGAGCAGTACTTC
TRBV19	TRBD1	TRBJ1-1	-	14	CASTLTGGYTEAFF	TGTGCCAGTACCCTAACAGGGGGCTACACTGAAGCTTTCTTT
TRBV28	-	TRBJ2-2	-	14	CASSLFGVTGELFF	TGTGCCAGCAGTTTATTCGGAGTTACCGGGGAGCTGTTTTTT